The clone carrying this T cell receptor (beta chain) was detected only a few times. In germline, CDR1 is KGHDR, CDR2 SFDVKD. This CDR3 contains 14 residues. With 4 bases removed from V and 7 bases from J, the gap between germline ends came to 13 bases. Study processing details: Reference gene primer amplification in the assay estimated nucleated cell counts. Using immunoSEQ multiplex PCR, the repertoire was profiled, and TCRdb retains in-frame clones only, with some absent. That table gives V, J and clone size, and the DNA gave D and trimming. This table has about 210,000 clones, about 84% appearing once. This entry belongs to a study of blood T cell repertoires in COVID-19. Study-level background: From T cells, B-cell-depleted T cells, or PBMCs came the material, which was cDNA or gDNA.

The sequenced sample consisted of peripheral blood. This TCR was sampled from a woman older than 75 with COVID-19, enrolled during active disease. The chain recombines TRBV24-1 with TRBJ1-5; possible D gene TRBD1, 5 bases. CDR3 DNA sequence: TGTGCCACCAGTGACCCGGAAGGGGCCCAGCCCCAGCATTTT. Its translation is CATSDPEGAQPQHF.